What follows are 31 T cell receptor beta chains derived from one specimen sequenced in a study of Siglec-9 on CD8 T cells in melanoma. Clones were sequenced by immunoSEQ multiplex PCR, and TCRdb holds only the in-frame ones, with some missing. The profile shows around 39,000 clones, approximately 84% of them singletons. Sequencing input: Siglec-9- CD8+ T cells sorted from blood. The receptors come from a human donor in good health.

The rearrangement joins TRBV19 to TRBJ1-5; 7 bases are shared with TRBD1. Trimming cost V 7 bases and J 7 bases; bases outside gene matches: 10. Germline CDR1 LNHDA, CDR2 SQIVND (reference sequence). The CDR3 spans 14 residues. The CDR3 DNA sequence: TGTGCCAGTAACCAACAGGGGAATGGGCAGCCCCAGCATTTT. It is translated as CASNQQGNGQPQHF. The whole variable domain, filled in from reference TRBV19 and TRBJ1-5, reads DGGITQSPKYLFRKEGQNVTLSCEQNLNHDAMYWYRQDPGQGLRLIYYSQIVNDFQKGDIAEGYSVSREKKESFPLTVTSAQKNPTAFYLCASNQQGNGQPQHFGDGTRLSIL.

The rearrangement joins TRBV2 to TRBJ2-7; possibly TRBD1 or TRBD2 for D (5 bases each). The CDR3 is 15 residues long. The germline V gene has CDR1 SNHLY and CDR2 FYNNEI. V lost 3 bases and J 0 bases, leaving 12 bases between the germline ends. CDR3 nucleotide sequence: TGTGCCAGCAGTGACGGGGCCGTGAGCTCCTACGAGCAGTACTTC. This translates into CASSDGAVSSYEQYF.

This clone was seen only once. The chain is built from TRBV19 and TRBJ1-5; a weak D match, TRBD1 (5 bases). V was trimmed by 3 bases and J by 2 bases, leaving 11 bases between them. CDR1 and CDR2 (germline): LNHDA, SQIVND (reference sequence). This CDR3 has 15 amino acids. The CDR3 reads CASSIFEGGNQPQHF. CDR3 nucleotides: TGTGCCAGTAGTATTTTCGAAGGGGGCAATCAGCCCCAGCATTTT.

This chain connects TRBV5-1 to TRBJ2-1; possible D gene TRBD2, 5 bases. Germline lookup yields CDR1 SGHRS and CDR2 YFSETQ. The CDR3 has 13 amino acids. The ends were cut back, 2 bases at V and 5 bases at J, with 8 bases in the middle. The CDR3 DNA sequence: TGCGCCAGCAGCTTCGGACTGAACAATGAGCAGTTCTTC. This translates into CASSFGLNNEQFF.

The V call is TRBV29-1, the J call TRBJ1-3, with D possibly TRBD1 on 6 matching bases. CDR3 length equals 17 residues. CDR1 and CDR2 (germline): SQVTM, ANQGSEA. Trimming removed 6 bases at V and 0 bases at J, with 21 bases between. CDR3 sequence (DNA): TGCAGCGTCCATAGACCGGACAGTGAGGCCTCTGGAAACACCATATATTTT. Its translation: CSVHRPDSEASGNTIYF.

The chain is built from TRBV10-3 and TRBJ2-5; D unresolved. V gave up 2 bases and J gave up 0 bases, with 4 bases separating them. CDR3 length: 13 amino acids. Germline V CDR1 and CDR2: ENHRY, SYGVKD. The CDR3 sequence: CAISEGDQETQYF. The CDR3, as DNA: TGTGCCATCAGTGAGGGGGACCAAGAGACCCAGTACTTC.

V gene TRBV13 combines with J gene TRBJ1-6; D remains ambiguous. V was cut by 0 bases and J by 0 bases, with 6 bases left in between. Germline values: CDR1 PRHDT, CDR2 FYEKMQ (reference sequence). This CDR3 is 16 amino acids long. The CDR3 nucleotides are TGTGCCAGCAGCTTAGGCGGGAGCTCCTATAATTCACCCCTCCACTTT. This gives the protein CASSLGGSSYNSPLHF. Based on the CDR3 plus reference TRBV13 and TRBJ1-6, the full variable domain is AAGVIQSPRHLIKEKRETATLKCYPIPRHDTVYWYQQGPGQDPQFLISFYEKMQSDKGSIPDRFSAQQFSDYHSELNMSSLELGDSALYFCASSLGGSSYNSPLHFGNGTRLTVT.

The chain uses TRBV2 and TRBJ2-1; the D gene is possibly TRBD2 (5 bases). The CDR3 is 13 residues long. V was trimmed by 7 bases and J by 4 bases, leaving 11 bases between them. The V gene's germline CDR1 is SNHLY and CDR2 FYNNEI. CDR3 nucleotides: TGTGCCAGCACCGAGGACTCGTACAATGAGCAGTTCTTC. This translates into CASTEDSYNEQFF.

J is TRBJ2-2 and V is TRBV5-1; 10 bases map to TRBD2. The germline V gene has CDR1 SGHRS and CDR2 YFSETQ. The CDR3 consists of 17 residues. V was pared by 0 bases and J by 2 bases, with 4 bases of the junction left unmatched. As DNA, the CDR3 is TGCGCCAGCAGCTTGGGCCCTAGCGGGGGCAACACCGGGGAGCTGTTTTTT. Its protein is CASSLGPSGGNTGELFF.

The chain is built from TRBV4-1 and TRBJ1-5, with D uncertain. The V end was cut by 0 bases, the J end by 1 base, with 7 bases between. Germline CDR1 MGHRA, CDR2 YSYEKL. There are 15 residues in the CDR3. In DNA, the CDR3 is TGCGCCAGCAGCCAAGATCCGGTGAGCAATCAGCCCCAGCATTTT. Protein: CASSQDPVSNQPQHF.

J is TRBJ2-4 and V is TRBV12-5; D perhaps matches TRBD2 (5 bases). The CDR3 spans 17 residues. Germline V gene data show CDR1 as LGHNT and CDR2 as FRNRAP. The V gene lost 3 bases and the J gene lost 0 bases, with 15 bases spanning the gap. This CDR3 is CASGFEDGDLAKNIQYF. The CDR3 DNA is TGTGCTAGTGGTTTCGAGGACGGGGATTTAGCCAAAAACATTCAGTACTTC.

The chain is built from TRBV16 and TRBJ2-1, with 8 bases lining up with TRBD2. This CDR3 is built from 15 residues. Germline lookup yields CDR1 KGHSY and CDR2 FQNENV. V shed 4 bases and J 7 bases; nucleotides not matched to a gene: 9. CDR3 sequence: CASSLGGRPGNEQFF. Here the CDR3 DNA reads TGTGCCAGCAGCCTCGGCGGGAGGCCGGGGAATGAGCAGTTCTTC.

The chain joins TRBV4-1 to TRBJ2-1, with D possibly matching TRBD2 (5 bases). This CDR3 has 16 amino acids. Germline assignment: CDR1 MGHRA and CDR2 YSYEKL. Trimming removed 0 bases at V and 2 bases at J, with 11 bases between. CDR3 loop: CASSQEGLWAYNEQFF. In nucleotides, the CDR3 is TGCGCCAGCAGCCAAGAAGGACTCTGGGCCTACAATGAGCAGTTCTTC.

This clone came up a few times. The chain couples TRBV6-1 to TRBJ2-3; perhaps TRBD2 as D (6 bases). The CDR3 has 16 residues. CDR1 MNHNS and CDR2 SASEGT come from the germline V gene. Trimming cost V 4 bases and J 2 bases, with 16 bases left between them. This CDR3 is CASSARDSGFTDTQYF. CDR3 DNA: TGTGCCAGCAGTGCTCGGGATAGCGGCTTCACAGATACGCAGTATTTT.

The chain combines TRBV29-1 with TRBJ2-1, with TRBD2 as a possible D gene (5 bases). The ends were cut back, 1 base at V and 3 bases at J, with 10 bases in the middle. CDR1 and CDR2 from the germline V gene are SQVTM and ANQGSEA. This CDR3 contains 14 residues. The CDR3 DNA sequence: TGCAGCGTTGAAGTCGAGGGTCTCTACAATGAGCAGTTCTTC. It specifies CSVEVEGLYNEQFF.

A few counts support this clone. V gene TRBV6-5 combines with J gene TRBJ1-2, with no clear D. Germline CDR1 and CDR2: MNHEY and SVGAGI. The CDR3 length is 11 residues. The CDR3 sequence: CAWTVKHGYTF. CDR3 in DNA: TGTGCTTGGACTGTTAAGCATGGCTACACCTTC.

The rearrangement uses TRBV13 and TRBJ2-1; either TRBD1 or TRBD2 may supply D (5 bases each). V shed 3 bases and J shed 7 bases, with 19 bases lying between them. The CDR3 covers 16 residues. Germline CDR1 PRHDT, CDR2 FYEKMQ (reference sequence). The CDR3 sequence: CASSFRPGPLRNEQFF. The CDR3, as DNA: TGTGCCAGCAGCTTTCGTCCGGGGCCCCTCAGAAATGAGCAGTTCTTC.

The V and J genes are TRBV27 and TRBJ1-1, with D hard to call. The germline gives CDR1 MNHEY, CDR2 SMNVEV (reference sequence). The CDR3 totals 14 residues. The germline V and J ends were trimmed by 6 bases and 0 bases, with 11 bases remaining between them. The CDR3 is CASSLGPLNTEAFF. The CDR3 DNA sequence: TGTGCCAGCAGCCTGGGTCCTCTGAACACTGAAGCTTTCTTT.

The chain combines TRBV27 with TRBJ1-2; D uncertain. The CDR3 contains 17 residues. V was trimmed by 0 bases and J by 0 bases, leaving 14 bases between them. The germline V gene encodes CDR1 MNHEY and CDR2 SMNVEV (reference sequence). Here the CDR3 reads CASSLSPPGPANYGYTF. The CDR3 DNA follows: TGTGCCAGCAGTTTATCGCCCCCAGGTCCAGCTAACTATGGCTACACCTTC.

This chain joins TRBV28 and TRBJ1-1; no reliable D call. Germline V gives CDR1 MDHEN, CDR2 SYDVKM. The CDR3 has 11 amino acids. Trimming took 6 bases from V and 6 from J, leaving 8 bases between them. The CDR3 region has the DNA TGTGCCAGCAGCTTTTGGGCTGAAGCTTTCTTT. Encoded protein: CASSFWAEAFF. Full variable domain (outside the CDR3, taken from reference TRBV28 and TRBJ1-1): DVKVTQSSRYLVKRTGEKVFLECVQDMDHENMFWYRQDPGLGLRLIYFSYDVKMKEKGDIPEGYSVSREKKERFSLILESASTNQTSMYLCASSFWAEAFFGQGTRLTVV.

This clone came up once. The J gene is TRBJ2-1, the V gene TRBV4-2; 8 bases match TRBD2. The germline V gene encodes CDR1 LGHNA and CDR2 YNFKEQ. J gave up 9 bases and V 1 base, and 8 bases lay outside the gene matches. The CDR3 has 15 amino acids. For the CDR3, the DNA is TGTGCCAGCAGCCAAGCCAGCGGGAGTAGGAGTGAGCAGTTCTTC. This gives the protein CASSQASGSRSEQFF.

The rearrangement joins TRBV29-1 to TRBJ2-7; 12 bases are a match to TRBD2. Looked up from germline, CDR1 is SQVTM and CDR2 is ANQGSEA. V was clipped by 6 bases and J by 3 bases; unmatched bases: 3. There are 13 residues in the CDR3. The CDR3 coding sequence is TGCAGCGTGTGGACTAGCGGGGACTACGAGCAGTACTTC. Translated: CSVWTSGDYEQYF.

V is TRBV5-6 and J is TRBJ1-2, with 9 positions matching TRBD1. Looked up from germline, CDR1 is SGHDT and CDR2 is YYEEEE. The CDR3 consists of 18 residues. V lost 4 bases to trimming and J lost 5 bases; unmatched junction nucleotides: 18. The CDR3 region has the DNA TGTGCCAGCAGCGTAGGACAGGGGCCTGGGGGCTTAGGATATGGCTACACCTTC. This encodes CASSVGQGPGGLGYGYTF.

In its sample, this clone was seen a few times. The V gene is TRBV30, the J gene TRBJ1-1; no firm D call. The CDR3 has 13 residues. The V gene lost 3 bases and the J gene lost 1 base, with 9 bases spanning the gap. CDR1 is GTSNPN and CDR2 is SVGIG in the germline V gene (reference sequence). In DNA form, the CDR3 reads TGTGCCTGGAGCGCGGGAGGGAACACTGAAGCTTTCTTT. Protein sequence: CAWSAGGNTEAFF. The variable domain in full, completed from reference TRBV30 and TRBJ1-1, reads SQTIHQWPATLVQPVGSPLSLECTVEGTSNPNLYWYRQAAGRGLQLLFYSVGIGQISSEVPQNLSASRPQDRQFILSSKKLLLSDSGFYLCAWSAGGNTEAFFGQGTRLTVV.

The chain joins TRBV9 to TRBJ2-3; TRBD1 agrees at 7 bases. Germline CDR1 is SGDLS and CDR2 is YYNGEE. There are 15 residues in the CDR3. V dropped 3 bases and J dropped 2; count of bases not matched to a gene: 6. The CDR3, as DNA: TGTGCCAGCAGCGCGTGGGACAGCGACACAGATACGCAGTATTTT. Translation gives CASSAWDSDTDTQYF.

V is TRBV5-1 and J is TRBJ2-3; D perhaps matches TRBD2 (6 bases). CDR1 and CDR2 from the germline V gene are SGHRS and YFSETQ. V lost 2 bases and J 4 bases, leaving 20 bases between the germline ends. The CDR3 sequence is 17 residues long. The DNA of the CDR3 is TGCGCCAGCAGCTTAGTACTAGCCAAAATGGGGCCAGATACGCAGTATTTT. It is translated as CASSLVLAKMGPDTQYF.

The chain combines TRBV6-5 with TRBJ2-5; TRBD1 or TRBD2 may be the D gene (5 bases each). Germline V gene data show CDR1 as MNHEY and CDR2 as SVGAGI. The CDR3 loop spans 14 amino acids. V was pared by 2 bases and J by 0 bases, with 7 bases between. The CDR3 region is CASSYEGNQETQYF. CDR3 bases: TGTGCCAGCAGTTACGAGGGGAACCAAGAGACCCAGTACTTC.

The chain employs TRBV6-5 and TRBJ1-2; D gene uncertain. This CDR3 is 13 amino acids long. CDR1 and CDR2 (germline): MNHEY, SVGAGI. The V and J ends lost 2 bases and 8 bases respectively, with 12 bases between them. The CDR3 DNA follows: TGTGCCAGCAGTTACGAGGGATCCGGCGGCTACACCTTC. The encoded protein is CASSYEGSGGYTF.

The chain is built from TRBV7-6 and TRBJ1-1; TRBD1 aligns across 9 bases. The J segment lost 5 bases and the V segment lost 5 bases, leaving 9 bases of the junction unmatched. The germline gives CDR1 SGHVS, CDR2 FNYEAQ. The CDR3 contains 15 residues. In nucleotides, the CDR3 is TGTGCCAGCAGCATCACAGGGGGCGATTGGACTGAAGCTTTCTTT. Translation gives CASSITGGDWTEAFF.

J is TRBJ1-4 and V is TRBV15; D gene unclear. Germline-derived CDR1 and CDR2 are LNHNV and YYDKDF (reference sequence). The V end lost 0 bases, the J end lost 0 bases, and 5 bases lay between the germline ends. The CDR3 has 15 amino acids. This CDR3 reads CATSRDPATNEKLFF. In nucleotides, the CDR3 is TGTGCCACCAGCAGAGATCCGGCAACTAATGAAAAACTGTTTTTT.

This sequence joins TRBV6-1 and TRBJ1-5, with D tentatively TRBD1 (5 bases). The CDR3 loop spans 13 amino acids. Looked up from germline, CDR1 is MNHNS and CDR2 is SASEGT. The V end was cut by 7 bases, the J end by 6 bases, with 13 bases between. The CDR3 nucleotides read TGTGCCAGCATGTCCCGGGACGCTCAGCCCCAGCATTTT. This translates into CASMSRDAQPQHF.